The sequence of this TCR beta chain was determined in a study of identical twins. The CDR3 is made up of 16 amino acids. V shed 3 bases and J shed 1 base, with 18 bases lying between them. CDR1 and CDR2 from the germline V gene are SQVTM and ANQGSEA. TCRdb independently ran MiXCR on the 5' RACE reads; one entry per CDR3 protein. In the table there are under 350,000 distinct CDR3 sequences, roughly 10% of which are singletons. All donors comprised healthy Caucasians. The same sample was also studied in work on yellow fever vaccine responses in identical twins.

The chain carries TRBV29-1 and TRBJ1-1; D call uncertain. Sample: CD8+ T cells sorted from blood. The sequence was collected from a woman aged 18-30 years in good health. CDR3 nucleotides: TGCAGCGTTGATCACGTTGCGATAGAGCGGAACACTGAAGCTTTCTTT. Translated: CSVDHVAIERNTEAFF.